These 22 T cell receptor beta chains originate from one sample sequenced in a study of cytomegalovirus exposure and HLA in healthy donors. Use of 60 Vbeta and 13 Jbeta primers characterized the PCR. Using immunoSEQ multiplex PCR, the repertoire was profiled, and TCRdb retains in-frame clones only, with some absent. Here the sample spans 140,000 to 150,000 clones, roughly 80% being singletons. The source material was PBMCs. These receptors were taken from a woman aged 40 to 50 in good health and CMV-seropositive.

The CDR3 loop is CASSFLEGTEAFF. The CDR3 coding sequence is TGTGCCAGCAGTTTTTTGGAGGGGACTGAAGCTTTCTTT. The J gene is TRBJ1-1, the V gene TRBV27, with a tentative D call TRBD1 (5 bases). In germline, CDR1 is MNHEY, CDR2 SMNVEV (reference sequence). The CDR3 runs to 13 residues. The V end was cut by 3 bases, the J end by 5 bases, with 10 bases between.

This chain connects TRBV27 to TRBJ2-3; no reliable D call. V dropped 2 bases and J dropped 6 bases, with 15 bases sitting between them. This CDR3 is 15 amino acids long. The V gene's germline CDR1 is MNHEY and CDR2 SMNVEV (reference sequence). In nucleotides, the CDR3 is TGTGCCAGCAGTTTAGTATTTCCGGTGTTGGATACGCAGTATTTT. Its translation is CASSLVFPVLDTQYF.

The V call is TRBV2, the J call TRBJ1-6, with a possible D match to TRBD1 (6 bases). From germline, CDR1 is SNHLY and CDR2 FYNNEI. V was clipped by 8 bases and J by 9 bases, with 23 bases between them. CDR3 length: 16 amino acids. The CDR3 reads CASRPKGGADSSPLHF. The CDR3 DNA follows: TGTGCCAGCCGCCCCAAGGGGGGGGCAGATAGTTCACCCCTCCACTTT.

The V and J genes are TRBV19 and TRBJ2-4; TRBD2 matches at 10 bases. The trim removed 3 bases at V and 6 bases at J, leaving 8 bases unmatched. The germline CDR1 and CDR2 sequences are LNHDA and SQIVND (reference sequence). The CDR3 covers 16 residues. The CDR3 region has the DNA TGTGCCAGTAGTATTTACAGCGGGAGGGCCCGAAACATTCAGTACTTC. Translation: CASSIYSGRARNIQYF.

This clone was counted a few times. The J gene is TRBJ1-3, the V gene TRBV5-6, with TRBD1 matching over 9 bases. J lost 1 base, V lost 5 bases, and 10 bases had no gene match. This CDR3 comprises 17 residues. Germline CDR1 reads SGHDT; CDR2 reads YYEEEE. The CDR3 spells CASSGVDRGRSGNTIYF. CDR3 nucleotides: TGTGCCAGCAGTGGAGTGGACAGGGGAAGGTCTGGAAACACCATATATTTT.

This clone was seen once. This chain joins TRBV29-1 and TRBJ1-1; D is perhaps TRBD1 (5 bases). Germline assignment: CDR1 SQVTM and CDR2 ANQGSEA. The CDR3 has 18 amino acids. The V end lost 6 bases, the J end lost 8 bases, and 34 bases lay between the germline ends. CDR3 nucleotide sequence: TGCAGCGTAGGGCGCCAGCCTGACCCGGGACTCCCAAAGGAGGAAGCTTTCTTT. Protein product: CSVGRQPDPGLPKEEAFF.

The chain is built from TRBV7-3 and TRBJ2-3; 11 bases match TRBD2. The CDR3 runs to 15 residues. V dropped 5 bases and J dropped 8; count of bases not matched to a gene: 9. CDR1 SGHTA and CDR2 FQGTGA come from the germline V gene. CDR3 bases: TGTGCCAGCAGCCTCGGGACTAGCGGAGCCCCTACGCAGTATTTT. It specifies CASSLGTSGAPTQYF.

The chain is built from TRBV27 and TRBJ2-7, with 9 bases matching TRBD2. The CDR3 is 14 amino acids. Germline V CDR1 and CDR2: MNHEY, SMNVEV (reference sequence). V lost 3 bases, J lost 5 bases, and 5 bases stayed unmatched. The CDR3 region has the DNA TGTGCCAGCAGTTTTAGCGGGAGATTGGACGAGCAGTACTTC. As protein: CASSFSGRLDEQYF.

The rearrangement links TRBV29-1 to TRBJ1-4; TRBD1 might be the D (6 bases). Germline V CDR1 and CDR2: SQVTM, ANQGSEA. Trimming pared 1 base from V and 8 bases from J, leaving 14 bases between. The CDR3 sequence is 14 residues long. The CDR3 spells CSVEAAGVDEKLFF. CDR3 coding DNA: TGCAGCGTTGAAGCGGCAGGGGTGGACGAAAAACTGTTTTTT.

This chain joins TRBV18 and TRBJ2-5; 9 bases are a match to TRBD2. The junction had 3 bases not matched to a gene; V was cut back by 0 bases and J by 1 base. The length of the CDR3 is 16 residues. Germline V CDR1 and CDR2: KGHSH, LQKENI. In DNA form, the CDR3 reads TGTGCCAGCTCACCACCCGCGGGAGGGTTCCAAGAGACCCAGTACTTC. Encoded protein: CASSPPAGGFQETQYF.

The rearrangement uses TRBV19 and TRBJ2-2, with D maybe TRBD2 (7 bases). The CDR3 spans 15 residues. The germline CDR1 and CDR2 sequences are LNHDA and SQIVND (reference sequence). The V gene lost 7 bases and the J gene lost 4 bases, with 16 bases spanning the gap. CDR3 loop: CASKGGRVVTGELFF. CDR3 nucleotides: TGTGCCAGTAAGGGGGGGCGCGTCGTCACCGGGGAGCTGTTTTTT.

This clone was recorded only once. The chain employs TRBV19 and TRBJ1-5, with 9 positions matching TRBD1. Germline assignment: CDR1 LNHDA and CDR2 SQIVND (reference sequence). Trimming at V came to 1 base and at J to 4 bases, leaving 8 bases not matched to a gene. The CDR3 length is 17 residues. The CDR3 DNA reads as TGTGCCAGTAGTATAGCCCCGGGACAGGGAGGAAATCAGCCCCAGCATTTT. This encodes CASSIAPGQGGNQPQHF.

The rearrangement links TRBV14 to TRBJ2-7; 11 bases match TRBD2. The CDR3 runs to 15 residues. V shed 3 bases and J 7 bases; nucleotides not matched to a gene: 8. Germline CDR1 reads SGHDN; CDR2 reads FVKESK. CDR3 DNA: TGTGCCAGCAGCCACTTGACTAGCGGGATAAGAGAGCAGTACTTC. Translated, it gives CASSHLTSGIREQYF.

This chain joins TRBV27 and TRBJ2-1, with D unresolved. The CDR3 is made up of 13 amino acids. From germline, CDR1 is MNHEY and CDR2 SMNVEV (reference sequence). V dropped 9 bases and J dropped 7 bases, with 16 bases sitting between them. CDR3 nucleotides: TGTGCCAGTCGGAGATCCCCCCTAAATGAGCAGTTCTTC. Translated: CASRRSPLNEQFF.

This clone appeared a few times. The chain couples TRBV7-9 to TRBJ1-2; D perhaps matches TRBD1 (6 bases). The V gene's germline CDR1 is SEHNR and CDR2 FQNEAQ (reference sequence). V lost 3 bases, J lost 2 bases, and 10 bases lay in between. CDR3 length: 14 amino acids. The CDR3 is CASSLTGENYGYTF. The CDR3, as DNA: TGTGCCAGCAGCTTGACAGGCGAAAACTATGGCTACACCTTC.

The chain combines TRBV27 with TRBJ2-6; TRBD2 is a possible D gene (6 bases). V lost 1 base to trimming and J lost 1 base, with 8 bases between them. This CDR3 spans 16 amino acids. Germline V gene data show CDR1 as MNHEY and CDR2 as SMNVEV (reference sequence). Here the CDR3 DNA reads TGTGCCAGCAGTTTATGGAGGGAATCTGGGGCCAACGTCCTGACTTTC. Translation: CASSLWRESGANVLTF.

This clone occurred once. This chain connects TRBV28 to TRBJ1-1; 10 bases match TRBD1. The V segment lost 11 bases and the J segment 0 bases; nucleotides outside the gene matches: 12. CDR3 size: 16 residues. Germline-derived CDR1 and CDR2 are MDHEN and SYDVKM. This chain's CDR3 is CASLRDRGRLNTEAFF. DNA of the CDR3: TGTGCCTCCCTCCGAGACAGGGGGCGATTGAACACTGAAGCTTTCTTT.

This chain joins TRBV25-1 and TRBJ2-1, with D possibly matching TRBD2 (6 bases). The CDR3 runs to 14 residues. V lost 4 bases and J 4 bases, leaving 11 bases between the germline ends. Per germline, CDR1 MGHDK and CDR2 SYGVNS. CDR3 residues: CASSAQGRYNEQFF. The CDR3 DNA sequence: TGTGCCAGCAGTGCTCAAGGGAGGTACAATGAGCAGTTCTTC.

The rearrangement links TRBV7-3 to TRBJ2-3; 11 nucleotides match TRBD2. The CDR3 runs 16 residues. CDR1 is SGHTA and CDR2 is FQGTGA in the germline V gene. The ends lost 3 bases at V and 7 bases at J; junction bases unmatched: 9. The CDR3 here is CASSLSSGGLTHTQYF. For the CDR3, the DNA is TGTGCCAGCAGCTTGTCTAGCGGGGGGCTGACACATACGCAGTATTTT.

This chain uses TRBV5-1 with TRBJ2-1, with 8 bases identical to TRBD2. Germline values: CDR1 SGHRS, CDR2 YFSETQ. V was pared by 0 bases and J by 9 bases, with 5 bases of the junction left unmatched. The CDR3 totals 14 residues. The CDR3 DNA follows: TGCGCCAGCAGCTTGGTTAGCGGGGCGGGTGAGCAGTTCTTC. Encoded protein: CASSLVSGAGEQFF.

V gene TRBV6-5 combines with J gene TRBJ2-1; 9 bases are shared with TRBD2. The V gene's germline CDR1 is MNHEY and CDR2 SVGAGI. The V segment lost 0 bases and the J segment 0 bases; nucleotides outside the gene matches: 0. This CDR3 spans 16 amino acids. CDR3 sequence reads: CASSYSSGSSYNEQFF. DNA of the CDR3: TGTGCCAGCAGTTACTCTAGCGGGAGCTCCTACAATGAGCAGTTCTTC.

The chain has TRBV19 and TRBJ1-1; maybe TRBD1 (6 bases). CDR1 LNHDA and CDR2 SQIVND come from the germline V gene (reference sequence). This CDR3 contains 14 residues. Trimming pared 6 bases from V and 7 bases from J, leaving 18 bases between. The CDR3 bases are TGTGCCAGTAGGAAGGGACGTGGGGGCCTTGAAGCTTTCTTT. Protein sequence: CASRKGRGGLEAFF.